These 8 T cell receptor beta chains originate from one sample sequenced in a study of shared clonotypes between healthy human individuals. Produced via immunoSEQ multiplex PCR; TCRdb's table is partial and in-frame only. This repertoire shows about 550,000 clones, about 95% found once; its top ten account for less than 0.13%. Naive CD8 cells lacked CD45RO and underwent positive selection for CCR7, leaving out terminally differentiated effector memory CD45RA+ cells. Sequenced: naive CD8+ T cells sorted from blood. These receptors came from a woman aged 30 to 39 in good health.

CDR3 in amino acids: CASSTGQGAEAYTF. CDR3 DNA: TGTGCCAGCAGCACCGGACAGGGGGCGGAAGCCTACACCTTC. The V and J genes are TRBV7-2 and TRBJ1-2; TRBD1 agrees at 11 bases. Germline CDR1 reads SGHTA; CDR2 reads FQGNSA. This CDR3 region has 14 residues. V lost 5 bases, J lost 10 bases, and 9 bases stayed unmatched.

CDR3 nucleotides: TGTGCCAGCAGCTTAGCCCCTATCGATGGAGGGAACGAGCAGTACTTC. Translated, it gives CASSLAPIDGGNEQYF. V and J are TRBV7-6 and TRBJ2-7, with D possibly TRBD2 on 6 matching bases. The germline V gene has CDR1 SGHVS and CDR2 FNYEAQ. This CDR3 region has 16 residues. The ends were cut back, 0 bases at V and 5 bases at J, with 17 bases in the middle. Filled out from reference TRBV7-6 and TRBJ2-7, the complete variable domain reads GAGVSQSPRYKVTKRGQDVALRCDPISGHVSLYWYRQALGQGPEFLTYFNYEAQQDKSGLPNDRFSAERPEGSISTLTIQRTEQRDSAMYRCASSLAPIDGGNEQYFGPGTRLTVT.

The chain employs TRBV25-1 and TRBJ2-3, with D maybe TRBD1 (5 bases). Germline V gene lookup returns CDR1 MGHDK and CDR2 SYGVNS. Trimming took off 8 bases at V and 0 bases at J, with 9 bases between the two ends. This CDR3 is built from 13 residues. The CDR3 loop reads CASPDNSTDTQYF. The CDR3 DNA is TGTGCCAGCCCGGACAATAGCACAGATACGCAGTATTTT.

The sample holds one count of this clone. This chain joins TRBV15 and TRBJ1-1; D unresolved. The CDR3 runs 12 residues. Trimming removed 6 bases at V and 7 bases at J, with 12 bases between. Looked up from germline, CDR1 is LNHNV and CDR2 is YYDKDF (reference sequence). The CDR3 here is CATRSPGVEAFF. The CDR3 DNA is TGTGCCACCAGATCACCGGGAGTTGAAGCTTTCTTT.

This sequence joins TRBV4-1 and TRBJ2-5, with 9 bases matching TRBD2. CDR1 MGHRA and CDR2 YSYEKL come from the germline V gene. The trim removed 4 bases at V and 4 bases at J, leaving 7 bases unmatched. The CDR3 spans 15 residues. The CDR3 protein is CASSLVAGVAETQYF. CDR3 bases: TGCGCCAGCAGCCTCGTAGCGGGAGTCGCAGAGACCCAGTACTTC.

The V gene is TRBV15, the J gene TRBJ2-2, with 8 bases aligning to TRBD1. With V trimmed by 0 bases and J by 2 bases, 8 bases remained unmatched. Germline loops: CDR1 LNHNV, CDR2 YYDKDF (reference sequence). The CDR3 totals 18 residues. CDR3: CATSRDVGTGENTGELFF. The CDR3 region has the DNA TGTGCCACCAGCAGAGATGTGGGGACAGGAGAAAACACCGGGGAGCTGTTTTTT.

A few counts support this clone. The CDR3 spells CASSHRVRNEQFF. CDR3 coding DNA: TGCGCCAGCAGCCATCGCGTCCGCAATGAGCAGTTCTTC. This chain connects TRBV4-1 to TRBJ2-1; D is unclear. The CDR3 contains 13 residues. The germline gives CDR1 MGHRA, CDR2 YSYEKL. Deletions cut 3 bases from V and 6 bases from J, with 9 bases between.

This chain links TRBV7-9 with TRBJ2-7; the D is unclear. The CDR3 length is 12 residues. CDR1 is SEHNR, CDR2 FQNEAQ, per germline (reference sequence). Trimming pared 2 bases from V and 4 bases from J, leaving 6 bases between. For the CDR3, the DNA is TGTGCCAGCAGCTTAATTGAATACGAGCAGTACTTC. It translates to CASSLIEYEQYF.